The rows below give T cell receptor beta chains drawn from one sample of a study of control samples from healthy donors and cancer patients. Assay used: immunoSEQ multiplex PCR; TCRdb lists only in-frame clones, some missing. The sample contains around 100,000 clones, almost 90% of which appear only once. Sequencing used blood. Source of these receptors: a man aged 25-45 years in good health. Both conserved end residues are part of each CDR3. The D gene is left open where the match is weak. Rows give clone size only sometimes, using once, few, many, or a class for an expanded clone.

D gene	V gene	J gene	clone size	CDR3 DNA	CDR3 protein
.	TRBV27	TRBJ1-5	.	TGTGCCAGCAGTCCCTTTTTTAACATCGTCGCTCATCAGCCCCAGCATTTT	CASSPFFNIVAHQPQHF
.	TRBV12-3/TRBV12-4	TRBJ1-2	once	TGTGCCAGCAGTTTCTCTCATAGGAATGGCTACACCTTC	CASSFSHRNGYTF
TRBD2	TRBV11-2	TRBJ2-5	.	TGTGCCAGCAGCTTAAGTGGTGCGGGAGGGCCGGGTGAGACCCAGTACTTC	CASSLSGAGGPGETQYF
.	TRBV27	TRBJ1-3	.	TGTGCCAGCAGTTTATCGCCCAGGCCTGGAAACACCATATATTTT	CASSLSPRPGNTIYF
.	TRBV29-1	TRBJ2-1	.	TGCAGCGTAGTTAGGGCGGCCACTTCCAATGAGCAGTTCTTC	CSVVRAATSNEQFF
TRBD2	TRBV18	TRBJ2-7	.	TGTGCCAGCTCACCTTCTAGCGGGAGAGCGTACGAGCAGTACTTC	CASSPSSGRAYEQYF
.	TRBV21-1	TRBJ2-5	.	TGTGCCAGCAGCAAATGGGGGCGCCGGGAGACCCAGTACTTC	CASSKWGRRETQYF
TRBD2	TRBV2	TRBJ2-5	.	TGTGCCAGCGTGCGGGAGAGGGTTAACCAAGAGACCCAGTACTTC	CASVRERVNQETQYF
.	TRBV28	TRBJ2-7	.	TGTGCCAGCAGGTCTCGGGGCATCTACGAGCAGTACTTC	CASRSRGIYEQYF
.	TRBV5-4	TRBJ1-1	.	TGTGCCAGCAGCTTGGAGGTGGGGTGGACTGAAGCTTTCTTT	CASSLEVGWTEAFF
.	TRBV28	TRBJ2-2	.	TGTGCCAGCAGTTTTAGCATGGTGAACACCGGGGAGCTGTTTTTT	CASSFSMVNTGELFF
TRBD1	TRBV10-3	TRBJ1-3	.	TGTGCCATCAGGGGGACAGACTCTGGAAACACCATATATTTT	CAIRGTDSGNTIYF
.	TRBV19	TRBJ2-7	.	TGTGCCAGTAGTGTCACCAGGGGTTTTAGCTCCTACGAGCAGTACTTC	CASSVTRGFSSYEQYF
TRBD2	TRBV19	TRBJ2-1	.	TGTGCCAGTAGTATTGTACTAGCGGGATACAATGAGCAGTTCTTC	CASSIVLAGYNEQFF
.	TRBV25-1	TRBJ2-1	few	TGTGCCAGCAGTGAAGGGGGGCTCAGGCGTTGGGGTGAGCAGTTCTTC	CASSEGGLRRWGEQFF
.	TRBV18	TRBJ2-7	.	TGTGCCAGCTCAGTAGCGGGACAGACCTCCTACGAGCAGTACTTC	CASSVAGQTSYEQYF
TRBD2	TRBV27	TRBJ2-7	.	TGTGCCAGCAGTTTAGGGGGGGTCTCCTACGAGCAGTACTTC	CASSLGGVSYEQYF
.	TRBV19	TRBJ1-2	.	TGTGCCAGTAGTACAGGGGTTAACTATGGCTACACCTTC	CASSTGVNYGYTF
TRBD1	TRBV6-5	TRBJ2-1	.	TGTGCCAGCAGTCCGGGACAGATGCAGTTCTTC	CASSPGQMQFF
TRBD1	TRBV30	TRBJ1-1	.	TGTGCCTGGAGTGTGAGGCAGGGGGCCATCGAAGCTTTCTTT	CAWSVRQGAIEAFF